The next 10 T cell receptor beta chains were all read from a single sample in a study of early T cells in non-severe SARS-CoV-2 infection (dated by TCRdb to about 2021). Receptor libraries were prepared by 5' RACE. Sequencing took place on a NextSeq 500. TCRdb reanalyzed the raw reads on its own, using fastp at Q25 for trimming and MiXCR for clone calling, and kept in-frame beta chains. Entries are consolidated by CDR3 protein sequence, retaining the most common genes and DNA. Present in this sample are approximately 110,000 distinct CDR3 sequences, approximately 15% of which were seen just once. Jointly, the top ten make up about a fifth of the sample. The specimen was whole blood. These receptors were collected from an adult who was a healthcare worker with PCR-confirmed SARS-CoV-2 infection or an uninfected control (not recorded which).

Many counts were recorded for this clonotype. This chain connects TRBV20-1 to TRBJ1-1; D gene ambiguous. Germline-derived CDR1 and CDR2 are DFQATT and SNEGSKA (reference sequence). Trimming cost V 4 bases and J 7 bases, with 13 bases left between them. CDR3 length equals 12 residues. The CDR3 sequence is CSAKSSGVEAFF. CDR3 coding DNA: TGCAGTGCTAAGTCGAGCGGAGTTGAAGCTTTCTTT.

In its sample, this clonotype was seen a few times. This sequence joins TRBV30 and TRBJ2-7; 13 positions match TRBD2. The CDR3 is 14 amino acids. The V segment lost 3 bases and the J segment 7 bases; nucleotides outside the gene matches: 6. In germline, CDR1 is GTSNPN, CDR2 SVGIG (reference sequence). The CDR3 region is CAWSPGLAGEEQYF. CDR3 coding DNA: TGTGCCTGGAGCCCCGGACTAGCGGGGGAGGAGCAGTACTTC.

The gene calls are TRBV29-1 and TRBJ2-3; D gene unclear. V was cut by 1 base and J by 6 bases, with 5 bases left in between. The CDR3 is 11 amino acids. Germline loops: CDR1 SQVTM, CDR2 ANQGSEA. CDR3 bases: TGCAGCGTTGAAGTGGGGGATACGCAGTATTTT. Amino acids: CSVEVGDTQYF.

This clonotype has more than one count but fewer than ten. The gene calls are TRBV7-8 and TRBJ2-5; 7 bases fit TRBD1. CDR1 SGHVS and CDR2 FQNEAQ come from the germline V gene. This CDR3 is built from 15 residues. V shed 6 bases and J 2 bases; nucleotides not matched to a gene: 9. This CDR3 reads CASRLDRLSQETQYF. The CDR3 coding sequence is TGTGCCAGCAGACTGGACAGGCTTTCGCAAGAGACCCAGTACTTC.

The rearrangement joins TRBV9 to TRBJ1-1; D remains ambiguous. The CDR3 extends over 14 amino acids. Germline V gene lookup returns CDR1 SGDLS and CDR2 YYNGEE. Trimming cost V 6 bases and J 5 bases, with 17 bases left between them. The CDR3 DNA follows: TGTGCCAGCAAGAGGGCCCCGGAAGAGACTGAAGCTTTCTTT. The encoded protein is CASKRAPEETEAFF.

This clonotype turned up a few times. The gene calls are TRBV2 and TRBJ2-1, with 12 bases aligning to TRBD2. Per germline, CDR1 SNHLY and CDR2 FYNNEI. The CDR3 contains 16 residues. The J segment lost 0 bases and the V segment lost 5 bases, leaving 2 bases of the junction unmatched. CDR3 sequence: CASSRTSGVSYNEQFF. The CDR3 DNA sequence: TGTGCCAGCAGTAGGACTAGCGGGGTCTCCTACAATGAGCAGTTCTTC.

This clonotype appeared a few times. The genes are TRBV5-1 and TRBJ1-3, with a weak D call TRBD1 (5 bases). Germline values: CDR1 SGHRS, CDR2 YFSETQ. The CDR3 extends over 17 amino acids. The ends were cut back, 0 bases at V and 9 bases at J, with 22 bases in the middle. The DNA of the CDR3 is TGCGCCAGCAGCTTGGAGGTATGGGGGACCGCCAGAGGCACCATATATTTT. As protein: CASSLEVWGTARGTIYF.

The table lists this clonotype with a few counts. The chain uses TRBV27 and TRBJ2-5, with TRBD2 matching over 8 bases. The CDR3 consists of 15 residues. Germline values: CDR1 MNHEY, CDR2 SMNVEV (reference sequence). V shed 7 bases, J shed 2 bases, and the junction held 9 bases outside the gene matches. This CDR3 reads CASTSLGGGQETQYF. CDR3 nucleotides: TGTGCCAGCACCTCCCTCGGGGGGGGGCAAGAGACCCAGTACTTC.

J is TRBJ2-2 and V is TRBV20-1, with D possibly matching TRBD1 (5 bases). Trimming removed 3 bases from V and 5 bases from J, with 13 bases in between. From germline, CDR1 is DFQATT and CDR2 SNEGSKA (reference sequence). The CDR3 consists of 14 residues. The CDR3 DNA reads as TGCAGTGCTAGCAGGCAGGGTGGAACCGGGGAGCTGTTTTTT. This gives the protein CSASRQGGTGELFF.

This clonotype was counted ten times or more. This chain joins TRBV29-1 and TRBJ2-7, with 10 bases identical to TRBD1. The CDR3 is 12 residues long. The ends lost 7 bases at V and 4 bases at J; junction bases unmatched: 4. Germline V CDR1 and CDR2: SQVTM, ANQGSEA. The CDR3 loop reads CSAGQGGYEQYF. CDR3 DNA sequence: TGCAGCGCCGGACAGGGGGGATACGAGCAGTACTTC.